This T cell receptor (beta chain) was obtained from a study of blood T cell repertoires in COVID-19 (dated by TCRdb to about 2020). Some background on the complete study: The collaborator samples originated in the United States, Italy and Spain and spanned the acute and convalescent phases of COVID-19. The prospective study material was composed of cDNA or gDNA derived from T cells, B-cell-depleted T cells, or PBMCs. Deeply sampled blood TCRbeta repertoires from subjects exposed to, actively infected with, or recovered from COVID-19 were included in the dataset. A freely available public database, intended as a resource for researchers studying the immune response to SARS-CoV-2, is where the repertoires were released. The samples were drawn from two sources: the first 160 participants of the ongoing ImmuneRACE study, and 950 to 1,500 subjects contributed by 6 global collaborators. A de-identified subject ID, COVID-19 status, age in years and sex were almost always included in the sample metadata. HLA class I and class II types, where available, came from metadata supplied by the sample provider rather than from assay-based typing.

This clone was seen a single time. Its antigen is unknown. No quality values exist for individual bases; no much larger clone is one base distant. In the prospective study, participants were about 18 to 95 years old, resided in under 30 geographic areas of the United States, and were enrolled through a virtual design. Cohort assignment in the prospective study relied on participant-reported clinical history from a screening survey and a study questionnaire. Exposed participants had been in contact with someone with a PCR-confirmed or clinician-diagnosed COVID-19 case within 2 weeks of study entry. Each participant in the prospective study had whole blood, serum and a nasopharyngeal or oropharyngeal swab collected by mobile phlebotomists. Participants in the prospective study had the option to provide additional blood draws and questionnaires over a roughly 2-month period. Blood samples from the prospective study were shipped frozen or at room temperature prior to DNA extraction.

Summary of the overall study and its limitations: The quantity of clinical and demographic metadata differed by source and by participant and was supplied without curation.

TCRbeta CDR3 regions were amplified from genomic DNA by means of the immunoSEQ Assay, a bias-controlled multiplex PCR. In the authors' own workflow: Within the assay, amplification of reference gene primers was used to estimate how many nucleated cells each sample contained. To quantify the absolute abundance of each unique TCRbeta CDR3 rearrangement, sequence reads were collapsed and filtered. For each sample, productive Simpson clonality was calculated as the square root of Simpson's diversity index across productive rearrangements. TCRdb's version of the immuneACCESS table is confined to in-frame rearrangements and falls short of the full clone set. An unresolved V gene accounts for under half of the shortfall where checked; the remainder is of unknown origin. V and J calls and clone size follow that table, whereas D and trimming were derived from the DNA. This sample has about 250,000 clones in its table, and about 85% of those were observed once. The leading ten clones occupy approximately 6.6% of the sample.

Between the V and J ends, shortened by 0 bases and 0 bases respectively, the junction contains 8 bases. The CDR3 sequence holds 15 residues, the cysteine and phenylalanine included. Of the read, only the CDR3 DNA is kept; its 45 bases are in frame from base 1. Via the germline V gene, CDR1 is LGHNA and CDR2 YSLEER. The chain was built from TRBV4-3 and TRBJ1-1; no D gene can be assigned with confidence. The material sequenced was PBMCs or T cells enriched from blood (not recorded which). This clonotype was obtained from a woman aged 45-65 years who had been exposed to COVID-19. Here is the DNA: TGCGCCAGCAGCCAAGATCGAGGGTTGAACACTGAAGCTTTCTTT. Translated, this gives CASSQDRGLNTEAFF.